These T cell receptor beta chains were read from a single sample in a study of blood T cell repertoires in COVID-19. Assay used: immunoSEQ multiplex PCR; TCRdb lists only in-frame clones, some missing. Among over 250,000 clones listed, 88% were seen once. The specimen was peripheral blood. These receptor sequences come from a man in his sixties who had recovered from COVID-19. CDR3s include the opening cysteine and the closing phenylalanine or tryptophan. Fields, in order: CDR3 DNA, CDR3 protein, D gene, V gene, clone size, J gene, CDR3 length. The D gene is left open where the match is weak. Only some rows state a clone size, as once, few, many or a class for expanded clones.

CDR3nt: TGTGCCAGTAGTATAACAGACTATAGCAATCAGCCCCAGCATTTT; CDR3aa: CASSITDYSNQPQHF; d_gene: NA; v_gene: TRBV19; abundance: NA; j_gene: TRBJ1-5; len: 15
CDR3nt: TGTGCCAGCAGCGAGGGGTTGAGCAATCAGCCCCAGCATTTT; CDR3aa: CASSEGLSNQPQHF; d_gene: NA; v_gene: TRBV9; abundance: NA; j_gene: TRBJ1-5; len: 14
CDR3nt: TGTGCCAGCAGTGAAGCGTCGACAGGAAATCAGCCCCAGCATTTT; CDR3aa: CASSEASTGNQPQHF; d_gene: NA; v_gene: TRBV6-1; abundance: NA; j_gene: TRBJ1-5; len: 15
CDR3nt: TGTGCCAGCAGGAAGGGAGGGGGGAGTTACGAGCAGTACTTC; CDR3aa: CASRKGGGSYEQYF; d_gene: NA; v_gene: TRBV27; abundance: NA; j_gene: TRBJ2-7; len: 14
CDR3nt: TGCGCCAGCAGCTCCCGGGGGGGCTATAACTATGGCTACACCTTC; CDR3aa: CASSSRGGYNYGYTF; d_gene: NA; v_gene: TRBV5-1; abundance: NA; j_gene: TRBJ1-2; len: 15
CDR3nt: TGTGCCAGCAGCCACCCCCTGGACAGGGTTGATGGCTACACCTTC; CDR3aa: CASSHPLDRVDGYTF; d_gene: TRBD1; v_gene: TRBV14; abundance: NA; j_gene: TRBJ1-2; len: 15
CDR3nt: TGCAGTGCTAGTTCTAGAGGGTCCGGCCCTGAAGCTTTCTTT; CDR3aa: CSASSRGSGPEAFF; d_gene: NA; v_gene: TRBV20-1; abundance: NA; j_gene: TRBJ1-1; len: 14
CDR3nt: TGTGCCAGCAGCCACACCCGGGGAGGTCAAGAGACCCAGTACTTC; CDR3aa: CASSHTRGGQETQYF; d_gene: NA; v_gene: TRBV7-9; abundance: few; j_gene: TRBJ2-5; len: 15
CDR3nt: TGTGCCAGCTCACCAAATACAGGGAATGAAAAACTGTTTTTT; CDR3aa: CASSPNTGNEKLFF; d_gene: NA; v_gene: TRBV18; abundance: NA; j_gene: TRBJ1-4; len: 14
CDR3nt: TGTGCCAGCAGCCAGGGACTAGCGGTAGAGACCCAGTACTTC; CDR3aa: CASSQGLAVETQYF; d_gene: TRBD2; v_gene: TRBV7-3; abundance: NA; j_gene: TRBJ2-5; len: 14
CDR3nt: TGTGCCAGCACCAGAGGGACAGGGGTCAACGAGCAGTACTTC; CDR3aa: CASTRGTGVNEQYF; d_gene: TRBD1; v_gene: TRBV6-5; abundance: NA; j_gene: TRBJ2-7; len: 14
CDR3nt: TGCGCCAGCAGCCCAAGGACTAGGGAGACAGATACGCAGTATTTT; CDR3aa: CASSPRTRETDTQYF; d_gene: TRBD2; v_gene: TRBV5-1; abundance: NA; j_gene: TRBJ2-3; len: 15
CDR3nt: TGTGCCAGCAGCACCTTGGCCCATTCCTACAATGAGCAGTTCTTC; CDR3aa: CASSTLAHSYNEQFF; d_gene: NA; v_gene: TRBV27; abundance: NA; j_gene: TRBJ2-1; len: 15
CDR3nt: TGTGCTAGTGGTTTGGTACAGGGGGTAGGGTATTACACCGGGGAGCTGTTTTTT; CDR3aa: CASGLVQGVGYYTGELFF; d_gene: TRBD1; v_gene: TRBV12-5; abundance: once; j_gene: TRBJ2-2; len: 18
CDR3nt: TGTGCCAGCAGCGTAGCGAGGACTAGCGGGGGGACCCCAAGGGAGACCCAGTACTTC; CDR3aa: CASSVARTSGGTPRETQYF; d_gene: TRBD2; v_gene: TRBV9; abundance: NA; j_gene: TRBJ2-5; len: 19
CDR3nt: TGTGCCAGCAGTTCCCTCCTGGATACGCAGTATTTT; CDR3aa: CASSSLLDTQYF; d_gene: NA; v_gene: TRBV27; abundance: NA; j_gene: TRBJ2-3; len: 12
CDR3nt: TGTGCCAGTCTTAGCGGGGGGGCCTTCGGGGAGCTGTTTTTT; CDR3aa: CASLSGGAFGELFF; d_gene: TRBD2; v_gene: TRBV6-6; abundance: NA; j_gene: TRBJ2-2; len: 14